The next 21 T cell receptor beta chains were all read from a single sample in a study of CXCR3-negative and CXCR3-positive naive CD8 T cells. Antigen specificity for these receptors is unknown. Whole-study results and caveats: CXCR3-positive naive cells had more hydrophobic TRB CDR3s than CXCR3-negative naive cells.

UMI-labeled 5' RACE yielded the TRB cDNA libraries. TCRdb processed the 5' RACE reads again and assigns one entry to each CDR3 protein, with no DNA. The sample yields about 63,000 distinct CDR3 sequences, of which the top ten take up about 4.9%. The sample comprised naive CXCR3+ CD8+ T cells from blood. As to subset: CD45RO-CCR7+CD27+CD95- naive CD8+ T cells expressing CXCR3 (TNR3+). The receptors shown here come from a human donor in good health. Some clones in this sample may be carry-over from other donors' samples.

This chain connects TRBV29-1 to TRBJ1-1; TCRdb's D call of TRBD1 is untestable without DNA. Germline loops: CDR1 SQVTM, CDR2 ANQGSEA. The CDR3 totals 15 residues. The CDR3 is CSVRSPGLWTYEAFF.

The chain couples TRBV6-1 to TRBJ1-1. The CDR3 length is 14 residues. Germline assignment: CDR1 MNHNS and CDR2 SASEGT. The chain's CDR3 is CASRNGIMNTEAFF.

The chain recombines TRBV20-1 with TRBJ1-1; there is no DNA to check the TCRdb D call of TRBD1. The germline gives CDR1 DFQATT, CDR2 SNEGSKA (reference sequence). CDR3 length: 14 amino acids. This CDR3 reads CSARDGTGDTEAFF.

The CDR3: CASSLAGQIYEQYF. The chain links TRBV7-9 to TRBJ2-7; TCRdb's D gene call, TRBD1, goes unchecked for lack of DNA. The CDR3 has 14 residues. Per the germline V gene, CDR1 is SEHNR and CDR2 is FQNEAQ (reference sequence).

The chain links TRBV6-6 to TRBJ2-7; absent DNA, TCRdb's TRBD1 call cannot be checked. The CDR3 runs to 16 residues. CDR1 is MNHNY, CDR2 SVGAGI, per germline (reference sequence). The CDR3 loop reads CASRPYRDRAVSEQYF.

The chain combines TRBV6-4 with TRBJ2-1. Per germline, CDR1 MRHNA and CDR2 SNTAGT. The CDR3 length is 16 residues. The CDR3 reads CASSDTAASESREQFF.

This clonotype is classed as medium-sized (0.01 to 0.1%) by frequency. V gene TRBV6-2 or TRBV6-3 combines with J gene TRBJ2-7; TCRdb's assignment of TRBD1 cannot be checked, as there is no DNA. Germline lookup yields CDR1 MNHEY and CDR2 SVGEGT. The CDR3 is made up of 13 amino acids. The CDR3: CASSPPGRYEQYF.

This chain connects TRBV4-3 to TRBJ1-5; TCRdb designates TRBD1, a call that cannot be tested without DNA. CDR3 length: 17 residues. The germline gives CDR1 LGHNA, CDR2 YSLEER. The CDR3: CASSQDHPGASNQPQHF.

The V and J genes are TRBV13 and TRBJ1-1; no DNA is available, so the TRBD1 call from TCRdb remains unchecked. Germline assignment: CDR1 PRHDT and CDR2 FYEKMQ (reference sequence). This CDR3 contains 14 residues. This CDR3 is CACSLETGNTEAFF.

The chain uses TRBV12-3 or TRBV12-4 and TRBJ1-2; TCRdb's D call of TRBD1 is untestable without DNA. The length of the CDR3 is 13 residues. This chain's CDR3 is CASSPTGNYGYTF.

This chain connects TRBV29-1 to TRBJ2-7. CDR1 and CDR2 (germline): SQVTM, ANQGSEA. The CDR3 contains 13 residues. The CDR3 sequence is CSVSDRSSYEQYF.

The chain is built from TRBV12-3 or TRBV12-4 and TRBJ2-5; the D call of TRBD1 rests on TCRdb alone, since no DNA is present to check it. The CDR3 is made up of 17 amino acids. The CDR3 protein is CASSLLASSQQGETQYF.

The chain links TRBV29-1 to TRBJ2-7; the TCRdb D gene call, TRBD1, has no DNA to confirm it. CDR1 is SQVTM and CDR2 is ANQGSEA in the germline V gene. The CDR3 is 14 residues long. The CDR3 is CSVEAPGVSYEQYF.

The rearrangement joins TRBV11-3 to TRBJ2-2; the D call from TCRdb, TRBD1, cannot be confirmed without DNA. The CDR3 length is 17 residues. CDR1 SGHNT and CDR2 YENEEA come from the germline V gene. The CDR3 sequence is CASSLPRDSSNTGELFF.

This chain connects TRBV20-1 to TRBJ1-1. The CDR3 totals 13 residues. CDR1 and CDR2 (germline): DFQATT, SNEGSKA (reference sequence). Here the CDR3 reads CSACQEVNTEAFF.

The chain couples TRBV10-3 to TRBJ2-5; TCRdb's D call of TRBD2 is untestable without DNA. The V gene's germline CDR1 is ENHRY and CDR2 SYGVKD. This CDR3 contains 13 residues. This CDR3 is CAISEWGEETQYF.

This sequence joins TRBV4-3 and TRBJ1-6; TCRdb's D call of TRBD1 is untestable without DNA. CDR3 length: 17 amino acids. Germline CDR1 is LGHNA and CDR2 is YSLEER. The CDR3: CASSQDAGHPYGSPLHF.

V is TRBV28 and J is TRBJ2-5; TCRdb indicates TRBD1, and absent DNA this call remains unverified. The germline gives CDR1 MDHEN, CDR2 SYDVKM. The CDR3 contains 14 residues. This chain's CDR3 is CASSWQGAGETQYF. Full variable domain (missing parts from reference TRBV28 and TRBJ2-5): DVKVTQSSRYLVKRTGEKVFLECVQDMDHENMFWYRQDPGLGLRLIYFSYDVKMKEKGDIPEGYSVSREKKERFSLILESASTNQTSMYLCASSWQGAGETQYFGPGTRLLVL.

The CDR3: CASSQEWGGELFF. The chain uses TRBV4-3 and TRBJ2-2. The CDR3 runs to 13 residues. From germline, CDR1 is LGHNA and CDR2 YSLEER.

The chain has TRBV15 and TRBJ2-5; TCRdb selects TRBD1, and the lack of DNA leaves this call unchecked. Germline lookup yields CDR1 LNHNV and CDR2 YYDKDF (reference sequence). The CDR3 consists of 17 residues. CDR3 region: CATSRDAPRGAGETQYF.

V gene TRBV29-1 combines with J gene TRBJ2-2. CDR1 and CDR2 from the germline V gene are SQVTM and ANQGSEA. This CDR3 has 12 amino acids. CDR3 sequence: CSVVQNTGELFF.